This passage covers 15 T cell receptor beta chains from one sample sequenced in a study of kidney transplant recipient with SARS-CoV-2 infection. TCRdb reanalysed the reads using MiXCR and keeps one entry per CDR3 protein. The sample yields about 240,000 distinct CDR3 sequences, 25% to 30% seen once. This material consisted of a blood sample, taken at baseline and on day 111 from a kidney transplant recipient. These receptors all come from a young adult male patient who had COVID-19 and was a kidney transplant recipient. Some of these T cells may belong to the graft donor.

There are many counts of this clonotype. The chain links TRBV7-8 to TRBJ1-5; weak D call: TRBD1 (6 bases). V dropped 1 base and J dropped 0 bases, with 7 bases sitting between them. The germline CDR1 and CDR2 sequences are SGHVS and FQNEAQ. This CDR3 has 15 residues. CDR3 coding DNA: TGTGCCAGCAGCTTAGACAGGGCTAGCAATCAGCCCCAGCATTTT. Its translation is CASSLDRASNQPQHF.

In the case of this clonotype: A much bigger clone sits one base away, suggesting this may be a read error. The rearrangement joins TRBV6-5 to TRBJ2-2, with D possibly matching TRBD1 (6 bases). The CDR3 is made up of 17 amino acids. Germline V gene sequence: CDR1 MNHEY, CDR2 SVGAGI. The CDR3 coding sequence is TGTGTCAGCAGACTCGGACAGATCCGGACGAACACCGGGGAGCTGTTTTTT. Encoded protein: CVSRLGQIRTNTGELFF.

The chain couples TRBV6-2 or TRBV6-3 to TRBJ2-1; the D gene could be TRBD1 or TRBD2 (6 bases each). CDR3 length: 15 amino acids. V was cut by 4 bases and J by 2 bases, with 12 bases left in between. The germline CDR1 and CDR2 sequences are MNHEY and SVGEGT. In nucleotides, the CDR3 is TGTGCCAGCAGTTCTTTGGAGGGGGCCTACAATGAGCAGTTCTTC. As protein: CASSSLEGAYNEQFF.

In the case of this clonotype: A much larger clone differs from this one at a single base, so this may be a read error. V usage is TRBV7-2 and J usage is TRBJ1-2; D not certain. Trimming removed 4 bases from V and 4 bases from J, with 22 bases in between. Germline CDR1 SGHTA, CDR2 FQGNSA. The CDR3 length is 17 residues. CDR3 coding DNA: TGTGCCAGCAGCTACAAACCCAGAGACGGAAAGACCTATGGCTACACCTTC. It is translated as CASSYKPRDGKTYGYTF.

This clonotype appeared a single time. It may be a read error: a sequence one base away is much more abundant. A read error is likely, as this CDR3 ends without the conserved phenylalanine or tryptophan. This sequence joins TRBV6-6 and TRBJ2-7; D gene uncertain. This CDR3 contains 11 residues. Germline-derived CDR1 and CDR2 are MNHNY and SVGAGI (reference sequence). V lost 2 bases to trimming and J lost 3 bases, with 2 bases between them. In nucleotides, the CDR3 is TGTGCCAGCAGTTACCACTACGAGCAGTACCTC. This sequence encodes CASSYHYEQYL.

This clonotype occurred many times. V gene TRBV11-2 combines with J gene TRBJ1-1; no definite D call. Germline V gives CDR1 SGHAT, CDR2 FQNNGV. With 1 base removed from V and 2 bases from J, the gap between germline ends came to 11 bases. CDR3 length: 15 amino acids. The CDR3: CASSLVGFINTEAFF. For the CDR3, the DNA is TGTGCCAGCAGCTTAGTCGGGTTCATTAACACTGAAGCTTTCTTT.

This clonotype appeared many times. The chain couples TRBV19 to TRBJ1-2; D unclear. This CDR3 is 17 amino acids long. With 5 bases removed from V and 4 bases from J, the gap between germline ends came to 23 bases. Germline-derived CDR1 and CDR2 are LNHDA and SQIVND (reference sequence). The CDR3 here is CASSCVSTNRKTYGYTF. The DNA of the CDR3 is TGTGCCAGTAGTTGCGTGTCGACAAATCGAAAGACCTATGGCTACACCTTC.

A word on this clonotype: Just one base apart from a much larger clone, this may be a read error. No conserved phenylalanine or tryptophan ends this CDR3, so it is likely a read error. This chain links TRBV5-4 with TRBJ1-1, with D possibly TRBD1 on 5 matching bases. This CDR3 spans 14 amino acids. The V gene lost 4 bases and the J gene lost 5 bases, with 15 bases spanning the gap. Germline V lookup: CDR1 SGHNT, CDR2 YYREEE (reference sequence). In DNA form, the CDR3 reads TGTGCCAGCAGCATGAACAGCGAGGGGACTGAAGCTTTCTCT. It translates to CASSMNSEGTEAFS.

Ten or more counts support this clonotype. The V and J genes are TRBV2 and TRBJ1-1; 8 nucleotides agree with TRBD1. Trimming at V came to 10 bases and at J to 3 bases, leaving 13 bases not matched to a gene. The germline CDR1 and CDR2 sequences are SNHLY and FYNNEI. CDR3 length: 15 residues. The CDR3 is CATDRGGVFDTEAFF. Written as DNA, the CDR3 is TGTGCCACCGACAGGGGAGGGGTTTTCGACACTGAAGCTTTCTTT.

Ten or more counts support this clonotype. The rearrangement uses TRBV21-1 and TRBJ2-3. TRBV21-1 constitutes a pseudogene. The CDR3 has 17 amino acids. CDR3 loop: CASRLKIATVMQDTQYF. The CDR3 DNA reads TGTGCCAGCAGACTGAAGATAGCTACAGTCATGCAAGATACGCAGTATTTT.

This clonotype showed up just a few times. The chain uses TRBV24-1 and TRBJ2-1, with TRBD2 as a possible D gene (5 bases). CDR1 is KGHDR, CDR2 SFDVKD, per germline. V was shortened by 9 bases and J by 1 base, with 6 bases between the two germline ends. The CDR3 contains 12 residues. CDR3 DNA sequence: TGTGCCACCGGCGGGTCCTACAATGAGCAGTTCTTC. It translates to CATGGSYNEQFF.

Many counts were recorded for this clonotype. The chain recombines TRBV7-2 with TRBJ2-7; 7 bases are a match to TRBD1. Per the germline V gene, CDR1 is SGHTA and CDR2 is FQGNSA. There are 14 residues in the CDR3. With 5 bases clipped from V and 6 bases from J, the junction kept 10 bases outside the gene matches. CDR3 nucleotides: TGTGCCAGCAGCGATAAACAGGGGAAGGGCGAGCAGTACTTC. Amino acids: CASSDKQGKGEQYF.

For this clonotype: This may arise from a read error, as a much more abundant clone is one base away. The V and J genes are TRBV5-6 and TRBJ1-2; D gene uncertain. From germline, CDR1 is SGHDT and CDR2 YYEEEE. The CDR3 has 16 amino acids. V lost 10 bases, J lost 4 bases, and 26 bases lay in between. The CDR3 here is CAGLPCNSRKTYGYTF. The DNA for the CDR3 is TGTGCCGGCTTACCTTGCAATAGTCGAAAGACCTATGGCTACACCTTC.

A word on this clonotype: A much larger clone is a single base away; this may be a read error. This rearrangement joins TRBV28 to TRBJ2-7; 12 bases match TRBD1. TRBJ1-2 matches the DNA end more closely, so the J call is doubtful. The CDR3 consists of 16 residues. CDR1 is MDHEN and CDR2 is SYDVKM in the germline V gene. In nucleotides, the CDR3 is TGTACCAGCAGTTTTGACACGGGACAGGGGGCTGGAGGCTACACCTTC. Its translation: CTSSFDTGQGAGGYTF.

A word on this clonotype: Just one base apart from a much larger clone, this may be a read error. V usage is TRBV4-3 and J usage is TRBJ1-2; D is unresolved. Per germline, CDR1 LGHNA and CDR2 YSLEER. The CDR3 covers 17 residues. DNA for the CDR3: TGCGCCAGCAGCATAGGCAAAGGACGTCGAAAGACCTATGGCTGCACCTTC. Translated, it gives CASSIGKGRRKTYGCTF.